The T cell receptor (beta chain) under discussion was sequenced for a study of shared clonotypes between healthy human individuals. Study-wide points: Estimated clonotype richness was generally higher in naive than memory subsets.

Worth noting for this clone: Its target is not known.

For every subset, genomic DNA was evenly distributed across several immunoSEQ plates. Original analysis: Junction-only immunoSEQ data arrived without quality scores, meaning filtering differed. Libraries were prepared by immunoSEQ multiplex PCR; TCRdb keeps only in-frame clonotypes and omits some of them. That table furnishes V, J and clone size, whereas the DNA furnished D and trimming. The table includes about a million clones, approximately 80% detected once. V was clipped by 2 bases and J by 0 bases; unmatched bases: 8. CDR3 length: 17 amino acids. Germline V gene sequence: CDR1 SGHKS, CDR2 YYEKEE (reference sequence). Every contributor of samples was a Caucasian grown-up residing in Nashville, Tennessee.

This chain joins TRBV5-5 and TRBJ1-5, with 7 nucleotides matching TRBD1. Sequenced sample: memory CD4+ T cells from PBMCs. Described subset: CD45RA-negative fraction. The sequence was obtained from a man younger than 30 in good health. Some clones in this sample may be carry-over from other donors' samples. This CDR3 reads CASSLTGVTDSNQPQHF. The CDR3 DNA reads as TGTGCCAGCAGCTTAACAGGGGTCACGGATAGCAATCAGCCCCAGCATTTT.